The 14 T cell receptor beta chains presented below share a single source sample, sequenced in a study of blood T cell repertoires in COVID-19. TCRdb keeps only in-frame clones here, not all; method: immunoSEQ multiplex PCR. The sample yields 25,000 to 30,000 clones, roughly 90% seen once. Sequenced: peripheral blood. These receptors all come from a human donor in a cohort sampled during active COVID-19.

This sequence joins TRBV6-6 and TRBJ2-7; TRBD1 matches at 8 bases. Germline V CDR1 and CDR2: MNHNY, SVGAGI (reference sequence). This CDR3 has 12 amino acids. With 8 bases clipped from V and 6 bases from J, the junction kept 6 bases outside the gene matches. In nucleotides, the CDR3 is TGTGCCAGCGGGGCAGGGGGCATCGAGCAGTACTTC. Its protein is CASGAGGIEQYF.

The V gene is TRBV3-1 (or the pseudogene TRBV3-2), the J gene TRBJ1-6, with 8 positions matching TRBD1. CDR3 length: 14 residues. V trimming: 5 bases; J trimming: 14 bases; junction bases outside the gene matches: 11. Germline V CDR1 and CDR2: LGHDT, YNNKEL (reference sequence). The DNA of the CDR3 is TGTGCCAGCAGCGACAGGGGCGGCCGGGGGGCCCTCCACTTT. Protein: CASSDRGGRGALHF.

The J gene is TRBJ1-1, the V gene TRBV28; 9 nucleotides line up with TRBD1. With 5 bases clipped from V and 4 bases from J, the junction kept 5 bases outside the gene matches. The CDR3 extends over 14 amino acids. The V gene's germline CDR1 is MDHEN and CDR2 SYDVKM. The CDR3 spells CASSAGQGGTEAFF. In DNA, the CDR3 is TGTGCCAGCAGTGCGGGACAGGGCGGCACTGAAGCTTTCTTT.

The J gene is TRBJ1-2, the V gene TRBV3-1 (or the pseudogene TRBV3-2); D unclear. The V gene lost 3 bases and the J gene lost 4 bases, with 9 bases spanning the gap. Germline CDR1 is LGHDT and CDR2 is YNNKEL (reference sequence). The CDR3 length is 13 residues. The CDR3 region is CASSQMAIYGYTF. The CDR3 nucleotides read TGTGCCAGCAGCCAGATGGCCATCTATGGCTACACCTTC.

The V call is TRBV6-6, the J call TRBJ1-4, with a tentative D call TRBD1 (6 bases). V was trimmed by 8 bases and J by 8 bases, leaving 18 bases between them. Germline CDR1 and CDR2: MNHNY and SVGAGI (reference sequence). The CDR3 covers 14 residues. CDR3 DNA: TGTGCCAGCTGCCTCAGGGGTGAGGGGGAAAAACTGTTTTTT. Translated, it gives CASCLRGEGEKLFF.

The chain recombines TRBV4-1 with TRBJ1-2, with D perhaps TRBD1 (5 bases). The length of the CDR3 is 15 residues. Germline assignment: CDR1 MGHRA and CDR2 YSYEKL. Between the trimmed V and J ends, which lost 4 bases and 5 bases, there was a span of 17 bases. CDR3 nucleotide sequence: TGCGCCAGCAGCCCCAGGGCCCAAAACCCTTATGGCTACACCTTC. The encoded protein is CASSPRAQNPYGYTF.

The genes are TRBV10-3 and TRBJ2-1; tentatively, D is TRBD2 (6 bases). The CDR3 contains 17 residues. The V gene lost 0 bases and the J gene lost 8 bases, with 20 bases spanning the gap. CDR1 and CDR2 from the germline V gene are ENHRY and SYGVKD. In DNA form, the CDR3 reads TGTGCCATCAGTGAGTCCGTCGGGGGTTCGATCAGGGATGAGCAGTTCTTC. Translated: CAISESVGGSIRDEQFF.

This chain uses TRBV6-5 with TRBJ2-7; 11 bases agree with TRBD1. The CDR3 runs to 15 residues. CDR1 and CDR2 (germline): MNHEY, SVGAGI. J lost 4 bases, V lost 1 base, and 3 bases had no gene match. The CDR3 DNA follows: TGTGCCAGCAGTTACTTTGGACAGGGGGCGTACGAGCAGTACTTC. Its protein product is CASSYFGQGAYEQYF.

The chain couples TRBV4-1 to TRBJ2-7, with a tentative D call TRBD1 (6 bases). Trimming shortened V by 3 bases and J by 2 bases, and 11 bases separated the two germline ends. This CDR3 has 14 amino acids. Per the germline V gene, CDR1 is MGHRA and CDR2 is YSYEKL. CDR3 DNA sequence: TGCGCCAGCAGCCAGGCAGGGGTGGCCTACGAGCAGTACTTC. It encodes CASSQAGVAYEQYF.

The chain has TRBV24-1 and TRBJ1-5, with D unclear. There are 14 residues in the CDR3. Germline-derived CDR1 and CDR2 are KGHDR and SFDVKD. Trimming removed 10 bases from V and 0 bases from J, with 12 bases in between. CDR3 sequence (DNA): TGTGCCACACAGTCCTCGGATAGCAATCAGCCCCAGCATTTT. Translating gives CATQSSDSNQPQHF.

The chain joins TRBV27 to TRBJ1-2, with D possibly TRBD1 on 6 matching bases. Trimming took off 3 bases at V and 4 bases at J, with 12 bases between the two ends. The CDR3 covers 14 residues. Germline assignment: CDR1 MNHEY and CDR2 SMNVEV (reference sequence). CDR3 coding DNA: TGTGCCAGCAGTTTCCTGGACAGAAGCTATGGCTACACCTTC. It encodes CASSFLDRSYGYTF.

V usage is TRBV21-1 and J usage is TRBJ1-2; the D call of TRBD1 is as the table states it, not checked on the DNA. TRBV21-1 counts as a pseudogene. This CDR3 is 15 amino acids long. As DNA, the CDR3 is TGTGCCAGCAGCAAAGCTCGCGGACAATCCTATGGCTACACCTTC. As protein: CASSKARGQSYGYTF.

The chain combines TRBV5-4 with TRBJ2-5, with D perhaps TRBD2 (5 bases). The CDR3 spans 14 residues. Trimming removed 6 bases at V and 4 bases at J, with 16 bases between. The germline V gene has CDR1 SGHNT and CDR2 YYREEE (reference sequence). The CDR3 sequence is CASKPGNSGETQYF. As DNA, the CDR3 is TGTGCCAGCAAACCCGGGAACTCGGGAGAGACCCAGTACTTC.

This chain links TRBV6-5 with TRBJ2-7, with a weak D call TRBD1 (5 bases). The CDR3 extends over 13 amino acids. In germline, CDR1 is MNHEY, CDR2 SVGAGI. V dropped 6 bases and J dropped 4 bases, with 13 bases sitting between them. The CDR3: CASSRTPDYEQYF. CDR3 sequence (DNA): TGTGCCAGCAGCCGGACACCGGATTACGAGCAGTACTTC.